These 8 T cell receptor beta chains originate from one sample sequenced in a study of shared clonotypes between healthy human individuals (TCRdb year 2020). Library creation used the immunoSEQ multiplex PCR assay. As stored in TCRdb, this immuneACCESS dataset retains in-frame rearrangements with V and J assigned. A fraction of the clones does not appear; measured against another copy, unresolved V genes explain less than half of the discrepancy, and the remainder lacks a known reason. The sample table contains about 470,000 clones; only one count was recorded for around 75% of them. Of the sample, roughly 13% is held by the ten largest clones. The specimen sequenced was PBMCs. The origin of the receptors is a woman aged 40-49 years in good health. Some clones in this sample may be carry-over from other donors' samples.

The chain combines TRBV5-1 with TRBJ2-3, with 9 bases lining up with TRBD2. This CDR3 comprises 16 residues. Per germline, CDR1 SGHRS and CDR2 YFSETQ. V gave up 0 bases and J gave up 6 bases; unmatched junction bases: 8. CDR3 loop: CASSLGGSGSSDTQYF. DNA for the CDR3: TGCGCCAGCAGCTTGGGAGGTAGCGGGAGTTCGGATACGCAGTATTTT.

This clone was seen only once. The chain couples TRBV21-1 to TRBJ1-3. TRBV21-1 is flagged as a pseudogene. The length of the CDR3 is 16 residues. The CDR3 is CASKKRRGVSGNTIYF. The CDR3 DNA sequence: TGTGCCAGCAAAAAACGGCGTGGGGTCTCTGGAAACACCATATATTTT.

V and J are TRBV7-8 and TRBJ2-5; 7 positions agree with TRBD1. CDR1 is SGHVS and CDR2 is FQNEAQ in the germline V gene. This CDR3 comprises 16 residues. Trimming removed 0 bases from V and 5 bases from J; junction bases left unmatched: 9. The CDR3 DNA sequence: TGTGCCAGCAGCTTAGCGAACAGGGGATGGGGCGAGACCCAGTACTTC. Translated: CASSLANRGWGETQYF.

As for this clone: At one of its ends the junction is not consistent with the germline gene, which may arise from a read error. The V call is TRBV30, the J call TRBJ1-4; D gene uncertain. Germline assignment: CDR1 GTSNPN and CDR2 SVGIG (reference sequence). CDR3 length: 15 residues. The CDR3 bases are TGTGCCCGGAGTTATTCTAGTATCCTGAAACACCCCATTTTTTTT. It specifies CARSYSSILKHPIFF.

Points on this clone: This same CDR3 is encoded by further DNA sequences in the sample. This chain links TRBV5-1 with TRBJ2-7; D may be TRBD2 (5 bases). CDR3 length equals 14 residues. Trimming stripped 0 bases from V and 7 bases from J, with 14 bases between. CDR1 is SGHRS, CDR2 YFSETQ, per germline. Written as DNA, the CDR3 is TGCGCCAGCAGCTTGGTACCCACCTCGGGGGAGCAGTACTTC. Translating gives CASSLVPTSGEQYF.

J is TRBJ2-1 and V is TRBV28; 9 bases fit TRBD2. Trimming took 6 bases from V and 8 from J; bases not matched to a gene: 5. This CDR3 contains 13 residues. From germline, CDR1 is MDHEN and CDR2 SYDVKM. The CDR3 coding sequence is TGTGCCAGCAGCGTAGCGGGAGTCCATGAGCAGTTCTTC. Translation gives CASSVAGVHEQFF.

The chain's CDR3 is CASSSTIYEQYF. The CDR3 DNA follows: TGTGCCAGCAGTTCCACGATATACGAGCAGTACTTC. This chain connects TRBV6-5 to TRBJ2-7; D unclear. Per the germline V gene, CDR1 is MNHEY and CDR2 is SVGAGI. This CDR3 region has 12 residues. V lost 4 bases and J 4 bases, leaving 8 bases between the germline ends.

V is TRBV5-1 and J is TRBJ2-7; either TRBD1 or TRBD2 may supply D (5 bases each). The germline V gene encodes CDR1 SGHRS and CDR2 YFSETQ. Trimming removed 4 bases at V and 5 bases at J, with 13 bases between. The CDR3 extends over 13 amino acids. The CDR3 nucleotides are TGCGCCAGCAGCCCCGGGACGAGGAACGAGCAGTACTTC. Its protein product is CASSPGTRNEQYF.